This T cell receptor beta chain was recorded in a study of blood T cell repertoires in COVID-19. The method was immunoSEQ multiplex PCR; TCRdb's version includes in-frame clones alone and lacks a portion of them. This table has over 200,000 clones, about 90% appearing once. V lost 6 bases to trimming and J lost 0 bases, with 2 bases between them. Germline CDR1 is SNHLY and CDR2 is FYNNEI. The CDR3 has 11 amino acids. The chain carries TRBV2 and TRBJ2-5, with D unresolved. Material for sequencing was peripheral blood. The clonotype originates from a woman aged 45-60 years with acute or convalescent COVID-19. The CDR3 DNA is TGTGCCAGCAGCAACCAAGAGACCCAGTACTTC. Encoded protein: CASSNQETQYF.